What follows describes a single TCR beta chain. This entry is derived from a study of blood T cell repertoires in COVID-19. In the study overall: Researchers got acute and convalescent COVID-19 samples from the United States, Italy and Spain. The cDNA or gDNA used as material had been derived from T cells, B-cell-depleted T cells, or PBMCs.

Authors' processing steps: Researchers report that nucleated cell counts were estimated from reference gene primer amplification. Profiling relied on immunoSEQ multiplex PCR, and the TCRdb table lists in-frame clones only, not all of them. V and J calls and clone size are given by that table; D and trimming were obtained from the DNA. There are about 120,000 clones in the sample; around 82% occur only once, and around 5.6% lies in the top ten. This CDR3 has 16 amino acids. Germline CDR1 and CDR2: SNHLY and FYNNEI. V gave up 3 bases and J gave up 8 bases, with 19 bases separating them. The chain couples TRBV2 to TRBJ1-4; possible D gene TRBD1, 6 bases. Material for sequencing was peripheral blood. The TCR originated in a man aged 80 or over with active or convalescent COVID-19. The CDR3 region has the DNA TGTGCCAGCAGTGACGTTAGGGGGGGAGAGGGCGAAAAACTGTTTTTT. This translates into CASSDVRGGEGEKLFF. The full variable domain, rest sourced from reference TRBV2 and TRBJ1-4, is EPEVTQTPSHQVTQMGQEVILRCVPISNHLYFYWYRQILGQKVEFLVSFYNNEISEKSEIFDDQFSVERPDGSNFTLKIRSTKLEDSAMYFCASSDVRGGEGEKLFFGSGTQLSVL.